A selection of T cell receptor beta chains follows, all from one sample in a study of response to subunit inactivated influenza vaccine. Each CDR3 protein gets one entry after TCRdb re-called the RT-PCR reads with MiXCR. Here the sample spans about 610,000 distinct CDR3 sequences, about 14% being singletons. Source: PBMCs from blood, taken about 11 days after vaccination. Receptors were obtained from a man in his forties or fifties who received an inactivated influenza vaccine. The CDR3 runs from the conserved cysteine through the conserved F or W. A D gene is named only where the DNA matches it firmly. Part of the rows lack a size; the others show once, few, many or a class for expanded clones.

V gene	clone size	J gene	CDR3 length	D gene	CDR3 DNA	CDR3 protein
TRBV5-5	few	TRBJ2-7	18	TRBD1	TGTGCCAGCAGCTCCTCTCCCTCCAGGGGGAAGGCCTACCACGAGCAGTACTTC	CASSSSPSRGKAYHEQYF
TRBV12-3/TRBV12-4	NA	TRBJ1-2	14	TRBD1	TGTGCCAGCAGTTTGGTCGGGACAGCTTATGGCTACACCTTC	CASSLVGTAYGYTF
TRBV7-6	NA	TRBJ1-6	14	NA	TGTGCCAGCAGTCACGGACAGTATAATTCACCCCTCCACTTT	CASSHGQYNSPLHF
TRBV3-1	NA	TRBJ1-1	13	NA	TGTGCCAGCAACTCGATCAGTCGTACTGAAGCTTTCTTT	CASNSISRTEAFF
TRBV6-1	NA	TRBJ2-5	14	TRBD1	TGTGCCAGCAGTCCCTGGGACAGACCAGAGACCCAGTACTTC	CASSPWDRPETQYF
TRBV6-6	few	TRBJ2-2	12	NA	TGTGCCAGCGCGCGGGGCACCGGGGAGCTGTTTTTT	CASARGTGELFF
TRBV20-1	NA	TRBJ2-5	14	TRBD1	TGCAGTGCCGGCCCCGGGACAGGAGGCGAGACCCAGTACTTC	CSAGPGTGGETQYF
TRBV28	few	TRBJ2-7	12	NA	TGTGCCAGCAGAGGAATCGGTTACGAGCAGTACTTC	CASRGIGYEQYF
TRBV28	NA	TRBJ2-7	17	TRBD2	TGTGCCAGCAGTTTGTCGGCAGGGCGGGAGCCCTCCTACGAGCAGTACTTC	CASSLSAGREPSYEQYF
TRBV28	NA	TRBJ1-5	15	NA	TGTGCCAGCAGTCCCCCGGGGAATAGCAATCAGCCCCAGCATTTT	CASSPPGNSNQPQHF
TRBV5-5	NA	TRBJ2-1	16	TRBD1	TGTGCCAGCAGCCTGACAGGGGGGGGGACCTACAATGAGCAGTTCTTC	CASSLTGGGTYNEQFF
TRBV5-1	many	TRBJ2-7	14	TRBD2	TGCGCCAGCCGACCATTCGCGGGAGGGTACGAGCAGTACTTC	CASRPFAGGYEQYF
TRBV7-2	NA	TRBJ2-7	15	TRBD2	TGTGCCAGCAGCTTTATAGCGGGAGTAGAGGTCGAGCAGTACTTC	CASSFIAGVEVEQYF
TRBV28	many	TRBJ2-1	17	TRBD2	TGTGCCAGCAGTGGGAAGACATTCAGCGGGAGAGACAATGAGCAGTTCTTC	CASSGKTFSGRDNEQFF
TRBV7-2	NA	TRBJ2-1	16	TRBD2	TGTGCCAGCAGCGACCCTCCTAGCGGGAGGGCGGGTGAGCAGTTCTTC	CASSDPPSGRAGEQFF
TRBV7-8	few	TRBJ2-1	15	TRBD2	TGTGCCAGCAGCTTGTCTAGCGGGGGGGCTAATGAGCAGTTCTTC	CASSLSSGGANEQFF
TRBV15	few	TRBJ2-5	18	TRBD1	TGTGCCACCGGGACAGAGGAGAGGAGGAGACTATCACAAGAGACCCAGTACTTC	CATGTEERRRLSQETQYF
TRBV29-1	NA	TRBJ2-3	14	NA	TGCAGCGTTGACTTAACCCCTAACACAGATACGCAGTATTTT	CSVDLTPNTDTQYF
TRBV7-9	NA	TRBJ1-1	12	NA	TGTGCCAGCAGCCACGACAGGAATGAAGCTTTCTTT	CASSHDRNEAFF
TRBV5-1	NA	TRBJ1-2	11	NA	TGCGCCAGCAGCTTGGACAGCGGCTACACCTTC	CASSLDSGYTF
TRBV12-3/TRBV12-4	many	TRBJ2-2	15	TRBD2	TGTGCCAGCATCACTAGCGGGGTAAACACCGGGGAGCTGTTTTTT	CASITSGVNTGELFF
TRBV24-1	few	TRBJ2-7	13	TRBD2	TGTGCCACCAGTGATTTGCTAGCGGGACAGCAGTACTTC	CATSDLLAGQQYF
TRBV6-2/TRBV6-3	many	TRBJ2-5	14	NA	TGTGCCAGCAGTCCCACCGCCTACCAAGAGACCCAGTACTTC	CASSPTAYQETQYF
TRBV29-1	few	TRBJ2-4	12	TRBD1	TGCAGCGCCCAGGGGGAACAAAACATTCAGTACTTC	CSAQGEQNIQYF
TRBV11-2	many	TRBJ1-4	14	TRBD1	TGTGCCAGCAGGCCTACAGGGGGTAATGAAAAACTGTTTTTT	CASRPTGGNEKLFF
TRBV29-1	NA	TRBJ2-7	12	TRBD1	TGCAGCGTTCAGGACAGGGGCTACGAGCAGTACTTC	CSVQDRGYEQYF
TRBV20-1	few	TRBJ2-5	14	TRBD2	TGCAGTGCTAGAGCGAGCGGGAGGGTGGAGACCCAGTACTTC	CSARASGRVETQYF
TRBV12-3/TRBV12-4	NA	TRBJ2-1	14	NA	TGTGCCAGCAGTTTTGGCAGGGAAAACAATGAGCAGTTCTTC	CASSFGRENNEQFF
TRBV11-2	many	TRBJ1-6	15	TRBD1	TGTGCCAGCAGCTTAGAGGGACAGCATAATTCACCCCTCCACTTT	CASSLEGQHNSPLHF
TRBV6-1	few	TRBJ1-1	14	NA	TGTGCCAGCACCCTTTACGCGGGACACCGTGAAGCTTTCTTT	CASTLYAGHREAFF
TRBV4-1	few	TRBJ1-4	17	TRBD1	TGCGCCAGCAGCCGGACAGGGAGTAGTCCAACTAATGAAAAACTGTTTTTT	CASSRTGSSPTNEKLFF
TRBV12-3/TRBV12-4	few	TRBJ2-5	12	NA	TGTGCCAGCAGTTTGGTTGTGGAGACCCAGTACTTC	CASSLVVETQYF
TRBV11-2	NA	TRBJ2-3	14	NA	TGTGCCAGCAGCTTAAATCCAAGCACAGATACGCAGTATTTT	CASSLNPSTDTQYF
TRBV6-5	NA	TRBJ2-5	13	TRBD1	TGTGCCAGCAGTTACGGGACAGTAGAGACCCAGTACTTC	CASSYGTVETQYF
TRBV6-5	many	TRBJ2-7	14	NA	TGTGCCAGCAGTTCCGAGGGGGGGTTCTACGAGCAGTACTTC	CASSSEGGFYEQYF
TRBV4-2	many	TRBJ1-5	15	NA	TGTGCCAGCAGCCGGACCCAGGCGGGCAATCAGCCCCAGCATTTT	CASSRTQAGNQPQHF
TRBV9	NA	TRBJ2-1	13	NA	TGTGCCAGCAGCGCCCGGTTAGTGGATGAGCAGTTCTTC	CASSARLVDEQFF
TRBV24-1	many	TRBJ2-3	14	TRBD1	TGTGCCACCAGTGATCCGTGGACAGGGGATACGCAGTATTTT	CATSDPWTGDTQYF
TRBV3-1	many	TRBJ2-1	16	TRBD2	TGTGCCAGCAGCCCCTCAGCGGGAAATACTTACAATGAGCAGTTCTTC	CASSPSAGNTYNEQFF
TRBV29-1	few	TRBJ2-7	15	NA	TGCAGCGCCAACTTGGGGAGGGGGAGCTCCTACGAGCAGTACTTC	CSANLGRGSSYEQYF
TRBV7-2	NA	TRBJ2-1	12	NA	TGTGCCAGCAGCCCCCAGAGGGATGAGCAGTTCTTC	CASSPQRDEQFF
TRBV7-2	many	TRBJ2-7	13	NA	TGTGCCAGCAGCTTAGCTCCGGATTACGAGCAGTACTTC	CASSLAPDYEQYF
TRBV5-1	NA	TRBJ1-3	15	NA	TGCGCCAGCAGCTATCAACAGGGACCTGGAAACACCATATATTTT	CASSYQQGPGNTIYF
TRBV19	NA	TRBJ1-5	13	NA	TGTGCCAGTAGTATCCAGGGAAAACAGCCCCAGCATTTT	CASSIQGKQPQHF
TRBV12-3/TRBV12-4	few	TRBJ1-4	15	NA	TGTGCCAGCAGCCGCCCGGGTCCAACTAATGAAAAACTGTTTTTT	CASSRPGPTNEKLFF
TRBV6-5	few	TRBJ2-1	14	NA	TGTGCCAGCAGTTACTCGTGGACGGGGAATGAGCAGTTCTTC	CASSYSWTGNEQFF
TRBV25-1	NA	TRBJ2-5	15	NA	TGTGCCAGCAGTACACCTAGAGGTAACCAAGAGACCCAGTACTTC	CASSTPRGNQETQYF
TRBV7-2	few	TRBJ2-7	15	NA	TGTGCCAGCAGCCCCACCGGGACATCGACCTACGAGCAGTACTTC	CASSPTGTSTYEQYF
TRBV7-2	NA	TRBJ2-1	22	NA	TGTGCCAGCGGGAGGGGACAGACCTTGTCTAGCGGGCAGCACGATGTCTACAATGAGCAGTTCTTC	CASGRGQTLSSGQHDVYNEQFF
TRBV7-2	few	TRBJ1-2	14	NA	TGTGCCAGCAGCTTGGGGCCGGCAAGCTATGGCTACACCTTC	CASSLGPASYGYTF
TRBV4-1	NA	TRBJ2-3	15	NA	TGCGCCAGCAGCCCCCTGGTCCCGGCCACAGATACGCAGTATTTT	CASSPLVPATDTQYF
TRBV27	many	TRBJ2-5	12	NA	TGTGCCAGCAGTTATCTACAAGAGACCCAGTACTTC	CASSYLQETQYF
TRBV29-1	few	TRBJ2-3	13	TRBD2	TGCAGCGTTAGCGGGAGGGCCACAGATACGCAGTATTTT	CSVSGRATDTQYF
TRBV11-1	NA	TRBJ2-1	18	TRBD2	TGTGCCAGCAGCCCCCGGATGAGCGGGAGATCTCTTTGGAATGAGCAGTTCTTC	CASSPRMSGRSLWNEQFF
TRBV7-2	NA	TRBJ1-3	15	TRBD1	TGTGCCAGCAGCTTAGGGGACAGTAGTTTCAACACCATATATTTT	CASSLGDSSFNTIYF
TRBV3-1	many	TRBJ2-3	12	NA	TGTGCCAGCAGCAAAGCGTCAGATACGCAGTATTTT	CASSKASDTQYF
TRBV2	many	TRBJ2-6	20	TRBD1	TGTGCCAGCAGTGAAGCGCTTCTCGGGACAGGGGGCTCTGGGGCCAACGTCCTGACTTTC	CASSEALLGTGGSGANVLTF
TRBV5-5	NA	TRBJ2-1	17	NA	TGTGCCAGCAGCCCCGGGGGGCCATTAAGCTCCTACAATGAGCAGTTCTTC	CASSPGGPLSSYNEQFF
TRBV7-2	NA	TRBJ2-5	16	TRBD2	TGTGCCAGCAGCACGGGGGGACCAGCGGGGGTGGAGACCCAGTACTTC	CASSTGGPAGVETQYF
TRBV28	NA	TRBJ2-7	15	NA	TGTGCCAGCAGTTTCTCGCCGTCGAGCTCCTACGAGCAGTACTTC	CASSFSPSSSYEQYF